This TCR beta chain came from a study of spatial heterogeneity in lung cancer. TCRdb ran MiXCR on the 5' RACE reads and lists one entry per CDR3 protein. The table shows about 22,000 distinct CDR3 sequences, with over 2.5% occurring only once. The CDR3 totals 15 residues. Germline CDR1 and CDR2: LNHDA and SQIVND (reference sequence). V shed 10 bases, J shed 1 base, and the junction held 10 bases outside the gene matches. General study findings and limits: Expanded alpha and beta TCR counts within tumors tracked tumor mutation counts.

This clonotype was seen only once. Its specificity is unknown. Time point of the sample: sample taken at primary tumor resection. Material for sequencing was whole RNA from tumor, nontumor lung or frozen PBMC, left unsorted. The source is a male donor with early-stage non-small cell lung cancer. The starting material was lung tumor tissue, obtained at surgery. The rearrangement joins TRBV19 to TRBJ2-7; 10 nucleotides align to TRBD1. The chain's CDR3 is CATKYRDRGSYEQYF. DNA for the CDR3: TGTGCCACCAAGTACCGGGACAGGGGTTCCTACGAGCAGTACTTC.